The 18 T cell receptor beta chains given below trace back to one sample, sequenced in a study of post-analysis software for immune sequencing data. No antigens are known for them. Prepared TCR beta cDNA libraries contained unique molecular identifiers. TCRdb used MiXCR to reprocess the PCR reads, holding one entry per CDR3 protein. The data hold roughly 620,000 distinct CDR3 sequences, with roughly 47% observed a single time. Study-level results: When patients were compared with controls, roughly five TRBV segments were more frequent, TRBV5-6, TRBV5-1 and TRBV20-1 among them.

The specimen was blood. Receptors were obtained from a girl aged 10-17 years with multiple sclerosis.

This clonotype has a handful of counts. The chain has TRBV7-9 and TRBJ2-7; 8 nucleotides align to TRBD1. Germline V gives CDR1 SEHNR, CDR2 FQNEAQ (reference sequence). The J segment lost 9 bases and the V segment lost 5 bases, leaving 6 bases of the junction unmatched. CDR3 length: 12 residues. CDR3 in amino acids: CASSPTGERQYF. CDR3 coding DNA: TGTGCCAGCAGCCCGACAGGGGAACGGCAGTACTTC.

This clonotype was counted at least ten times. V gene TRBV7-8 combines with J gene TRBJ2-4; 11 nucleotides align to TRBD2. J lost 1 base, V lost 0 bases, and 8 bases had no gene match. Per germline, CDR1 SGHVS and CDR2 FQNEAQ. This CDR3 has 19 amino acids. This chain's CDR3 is CASSLASGGDGFAKNIQYF. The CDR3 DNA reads TGTGCCAGCAGCTTAGCTAGCGGGGGGGATGGTTTCGCCAAAAACATTCAGTACTTC. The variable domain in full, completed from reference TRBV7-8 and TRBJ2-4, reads GAGVSQSPRYKVAKRGQDVALRCDPISGHVSLFWYQQALGQGPEFLTYFQNEAQLDKSGLPSDRFFAERPEGSVSTLKIQRTQQEDSAVYLCASSLASGGDGFAKNIQYFGAGTRLSVL.

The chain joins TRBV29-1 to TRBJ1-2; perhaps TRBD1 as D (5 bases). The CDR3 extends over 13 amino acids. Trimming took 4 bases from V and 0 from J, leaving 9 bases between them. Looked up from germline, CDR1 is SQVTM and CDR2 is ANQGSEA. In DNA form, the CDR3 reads TGCAGCGTTGGCAGGGAAGCTAACTATGGCTACACCTTC. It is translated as CSVGREANYGYTF.

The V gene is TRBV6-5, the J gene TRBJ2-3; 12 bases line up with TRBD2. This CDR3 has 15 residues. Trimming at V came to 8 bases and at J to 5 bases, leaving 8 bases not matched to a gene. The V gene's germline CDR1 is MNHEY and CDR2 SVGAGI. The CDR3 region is CASGKTSGSVDTQYF. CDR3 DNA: TGTGCCAGCGGCAAGACTAGCGGGAGTGTAGATACGCAGTATTTT.

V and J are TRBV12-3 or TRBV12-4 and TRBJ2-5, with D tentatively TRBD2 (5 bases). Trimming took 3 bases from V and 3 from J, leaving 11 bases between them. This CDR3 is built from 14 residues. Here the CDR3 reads CASSFDYQKETQYF. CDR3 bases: TGTGCCAGCAGTTTCGACTACCAGAAAGAGACCCAGTACTTC.

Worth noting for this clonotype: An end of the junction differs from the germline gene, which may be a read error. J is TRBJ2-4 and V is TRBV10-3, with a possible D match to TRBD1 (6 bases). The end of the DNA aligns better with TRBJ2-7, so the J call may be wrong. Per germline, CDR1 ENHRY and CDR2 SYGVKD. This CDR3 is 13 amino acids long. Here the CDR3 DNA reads TGTACCATCAGTCCGGGACAAGAGGACGAGCAGTACTTC. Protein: CTISPGQEDEQYF.

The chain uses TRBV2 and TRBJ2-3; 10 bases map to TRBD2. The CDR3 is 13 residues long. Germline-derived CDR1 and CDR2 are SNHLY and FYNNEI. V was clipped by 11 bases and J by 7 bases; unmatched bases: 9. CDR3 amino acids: CASRTSGVYTQYF. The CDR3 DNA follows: TGTGCCTCCCGGACTAGCGGTGTTTATACGCAGTATTTT.

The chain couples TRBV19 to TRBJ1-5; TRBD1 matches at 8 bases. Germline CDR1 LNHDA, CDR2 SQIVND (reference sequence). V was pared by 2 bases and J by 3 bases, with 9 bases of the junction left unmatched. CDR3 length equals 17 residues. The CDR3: CASSIRTGLRSNQPQHF. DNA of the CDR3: TGTGCCAGTAGTATAAGGACAGGGCTAAGGTCCAATCAGCCCCAGCATTTT.

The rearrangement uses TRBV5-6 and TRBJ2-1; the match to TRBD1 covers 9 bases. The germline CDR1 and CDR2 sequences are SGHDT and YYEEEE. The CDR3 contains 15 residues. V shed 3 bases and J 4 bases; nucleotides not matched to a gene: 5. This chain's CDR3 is CASSWWGQGYNEQFF. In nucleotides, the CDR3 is TGTGCCAGCAGCTGGTGGGGACAGGGATACAATGAGCAGTTCTTC. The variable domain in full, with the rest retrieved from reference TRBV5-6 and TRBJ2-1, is DAGVTQSPTHLIKTRGQQVTLRCSPKSGHDTVSWYQQALGQGPQFIFQYYEEEERQRGNFPDRFSGHQFPNYSSELNVNALLLGDSALYLCASSWWGQGYNEQFFGPGTRLTVL.

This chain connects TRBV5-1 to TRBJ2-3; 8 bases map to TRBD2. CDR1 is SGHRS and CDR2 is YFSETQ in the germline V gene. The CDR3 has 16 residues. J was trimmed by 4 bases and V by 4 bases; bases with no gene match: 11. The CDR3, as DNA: TGCGCCAGCAGCGCCCCCAGCGGGGGAATCTCAGATACGCAGTATTTT. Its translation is CASSAPSGGISDTQYF.

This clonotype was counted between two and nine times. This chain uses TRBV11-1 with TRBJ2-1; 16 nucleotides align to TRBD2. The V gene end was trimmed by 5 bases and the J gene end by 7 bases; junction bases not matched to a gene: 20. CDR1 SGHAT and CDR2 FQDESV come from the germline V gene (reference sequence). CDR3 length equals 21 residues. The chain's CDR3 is CASSPLFGTSGREGGPNEQFF. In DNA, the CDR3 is TGTGCCAGCAGCCCGCTATTCGGGACTAGCGGGAGGGAAGGAGGTCCGAATGAGCAGTTCTTC.

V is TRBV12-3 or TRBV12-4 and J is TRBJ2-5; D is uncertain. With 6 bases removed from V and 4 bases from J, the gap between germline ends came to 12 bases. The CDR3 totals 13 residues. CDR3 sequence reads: CASRSPLIETQYF. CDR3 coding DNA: TGTGCCAGCAGATCCCCATTAATAGAGACCCAGTACTTC.

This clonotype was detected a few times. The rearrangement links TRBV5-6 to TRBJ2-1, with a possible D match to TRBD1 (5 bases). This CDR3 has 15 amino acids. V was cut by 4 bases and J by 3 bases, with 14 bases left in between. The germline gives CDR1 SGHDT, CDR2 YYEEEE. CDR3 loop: CASSGDSNLYNEQFF. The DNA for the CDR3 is TGTGCCAGCAGCGGTGACAGCAACCTCTACAATGAGCAGTTCTTC.

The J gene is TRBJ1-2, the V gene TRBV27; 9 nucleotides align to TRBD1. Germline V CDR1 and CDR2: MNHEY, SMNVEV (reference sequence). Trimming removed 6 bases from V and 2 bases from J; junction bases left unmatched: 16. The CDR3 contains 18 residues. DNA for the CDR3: TGTGCCAGCAGCTTACGTACCCCCGGGACAGGGCGGAACTATGGCTACACCTTC. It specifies CASSLRTPGTGRNYGYTF.

CDR3 sequence (DNA): TGCAGTGCTAGGCGGGACACCCACCAAGAGACCCAGTACTTC. The encoded protein is CSARRDTHQETQYF. The gene calls are TRBV20-1 and TRBJ2-5; D may be TRBD1 or TRBD2 (6 bases each). In germline, CDR1 is DFQATT, CDR2 SNEGSKA (reference sequence). Deletions cut 3 bases from V and 0 bases from J, with 11 bases between. The CDR3 covers 14 residues.

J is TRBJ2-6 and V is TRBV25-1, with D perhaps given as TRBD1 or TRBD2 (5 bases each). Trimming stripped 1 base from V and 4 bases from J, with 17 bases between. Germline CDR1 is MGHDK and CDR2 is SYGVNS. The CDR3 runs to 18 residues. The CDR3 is CASSELGERGAGANVLTF. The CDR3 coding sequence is TGTGCCAGCAGTGAATTGGGGGAAAGGGGCGCCGGGGCCAACGTCCTGACTTTC.

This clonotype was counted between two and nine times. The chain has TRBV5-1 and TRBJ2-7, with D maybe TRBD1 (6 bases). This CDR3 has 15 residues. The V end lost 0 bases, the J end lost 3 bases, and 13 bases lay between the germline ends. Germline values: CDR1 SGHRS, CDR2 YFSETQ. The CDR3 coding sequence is TGCGCCAGCAGCTTGGCCGCAGGGGCTGGCTACGAGCAGTACTTC. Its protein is CASSLAAGAGYEQYF. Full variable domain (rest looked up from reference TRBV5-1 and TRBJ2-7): KAGVTQTPRYLIKTRGQQVTLSCSPISGHRSVSWYQQTPGQGLQFLFEYFSETQRNKGNFPGRFSGRQFSNSRSEMNVSTLELGDSALYLCASSLAAGAGYEQYFGPGTRLTVT.

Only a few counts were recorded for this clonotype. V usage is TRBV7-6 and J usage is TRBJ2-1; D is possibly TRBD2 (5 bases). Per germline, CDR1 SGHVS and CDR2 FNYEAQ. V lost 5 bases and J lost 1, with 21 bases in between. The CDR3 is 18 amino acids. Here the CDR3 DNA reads TGTGCCAGCAGCCAATATTTTACGGGAACCCTTTCCTACAATGAGCAGTTCTTC. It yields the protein CASSQYFTGTLSYNEQFF.